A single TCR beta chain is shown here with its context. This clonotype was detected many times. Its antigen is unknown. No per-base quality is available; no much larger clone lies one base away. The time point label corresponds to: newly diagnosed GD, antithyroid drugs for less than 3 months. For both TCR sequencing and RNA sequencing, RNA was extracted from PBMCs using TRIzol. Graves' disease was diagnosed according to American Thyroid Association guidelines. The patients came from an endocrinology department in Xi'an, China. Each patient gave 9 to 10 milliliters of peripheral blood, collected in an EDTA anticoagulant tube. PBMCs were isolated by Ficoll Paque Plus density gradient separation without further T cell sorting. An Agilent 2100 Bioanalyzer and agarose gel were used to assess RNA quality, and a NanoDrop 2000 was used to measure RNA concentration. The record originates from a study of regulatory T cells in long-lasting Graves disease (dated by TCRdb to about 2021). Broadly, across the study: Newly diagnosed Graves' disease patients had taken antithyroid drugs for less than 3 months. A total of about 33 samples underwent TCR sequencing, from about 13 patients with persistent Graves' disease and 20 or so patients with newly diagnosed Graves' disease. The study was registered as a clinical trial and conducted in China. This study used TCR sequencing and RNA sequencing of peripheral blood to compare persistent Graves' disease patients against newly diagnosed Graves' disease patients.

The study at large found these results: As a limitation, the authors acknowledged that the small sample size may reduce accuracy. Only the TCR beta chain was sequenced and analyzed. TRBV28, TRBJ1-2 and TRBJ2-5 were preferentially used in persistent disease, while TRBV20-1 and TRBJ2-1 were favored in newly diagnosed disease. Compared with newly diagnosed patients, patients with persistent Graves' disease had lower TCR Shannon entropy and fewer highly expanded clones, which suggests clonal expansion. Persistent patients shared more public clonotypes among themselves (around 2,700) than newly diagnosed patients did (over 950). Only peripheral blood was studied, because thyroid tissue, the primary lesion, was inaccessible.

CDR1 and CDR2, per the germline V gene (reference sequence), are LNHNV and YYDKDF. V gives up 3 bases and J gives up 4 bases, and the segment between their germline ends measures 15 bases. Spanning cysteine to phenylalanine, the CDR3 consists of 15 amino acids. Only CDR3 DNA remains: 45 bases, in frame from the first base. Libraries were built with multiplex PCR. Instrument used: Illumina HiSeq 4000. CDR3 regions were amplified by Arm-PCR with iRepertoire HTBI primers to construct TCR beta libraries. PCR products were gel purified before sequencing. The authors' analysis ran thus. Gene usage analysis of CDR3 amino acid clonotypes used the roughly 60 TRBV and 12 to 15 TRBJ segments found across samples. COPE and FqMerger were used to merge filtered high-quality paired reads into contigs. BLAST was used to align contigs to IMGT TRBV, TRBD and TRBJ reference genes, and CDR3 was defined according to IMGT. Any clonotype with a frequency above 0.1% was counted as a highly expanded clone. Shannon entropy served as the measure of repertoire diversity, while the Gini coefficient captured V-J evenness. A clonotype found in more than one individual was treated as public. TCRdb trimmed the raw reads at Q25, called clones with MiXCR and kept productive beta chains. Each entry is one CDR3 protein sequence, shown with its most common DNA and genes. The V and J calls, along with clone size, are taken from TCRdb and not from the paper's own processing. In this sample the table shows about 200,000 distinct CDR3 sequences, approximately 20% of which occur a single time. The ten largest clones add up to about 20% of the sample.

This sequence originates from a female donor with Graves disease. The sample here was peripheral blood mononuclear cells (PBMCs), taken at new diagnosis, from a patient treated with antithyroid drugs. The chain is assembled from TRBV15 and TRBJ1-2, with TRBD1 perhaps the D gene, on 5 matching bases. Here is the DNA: TGTGCCACCAGCAGGAGTGGGGGGAGTGGCTATGGCTACACCTTC. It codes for CATSRSGGSGYGYTF.